Listed here are 8 T cell receptor beta chains from one sample, sequenced in a study of blood T cell repertoires in COVID-19. TCRdb keeps only in-frame clones here, not all; method: immunoSEQ multiplex PCR. The sample consists of about 400,000 clones, about nine tenths of them appearing once. Sequencing was performed on peripheral blood. The receptors were sampled from a woman aged 25 to 45 with active or convalescent COVID-19.

The gene calls are TRBV19 and TRBJ2-7, with a possible D match to TRBD1 (6 bases). Trimming removed 4 bases at V and 1 base at J, with 11 bases between. Germline V gene sequence: CDR1 LNHDA, CDR2 SQIVND (reference sequence). CDR3 size: 14 residues. The CDR3, as DNA: TGTGCCAGTAGTAAAAAACAGGGTTCCTACGAGCAGTACTTC. It translates to CASSKKQGSYEQYF.

Only one count was recorded for this clone. The V call is TRBV4-1, the J call TRBJ2-1; the D gene is possibly TRBD2 (6 bases). CDR1 MGHRA and CDR2 YSYEKL come from the germline V gene. This CDR3 has 16 amino acids. Trimming cost V 0 bases and J 8 bases, with 17 bases left between them. CDR3 DNA: TGCGCCAGCAGCCAAGAATTCCGACTAGGGGTCTATGAGCAGTTCTTC. Its translation: CASSQEFRLGVYEQFF.

The CDR3 nucleotides are TGTGCCAGCAGCAATACAGGGGAGTCCTACAATGAGCAGTTCTTC. Its translation is CASSNTGESYNEQFF. J is TRBJ2-1 and V is TRBV7-9; 7 nucleotides line up with TRBD1. This CDR3 region has 15 residues. V lost 5 bases to trimming and J lost 1 base; unmatched junction nucleotides: 5. Germline CDR1 and CDR2: SEHNR and FQNEAQ (reference sequence).

This clone showed up just once. The rearrangement joins TRBV6-5 to TRBJ1-3, with D unresolved. Germline values: CDR1 MNHEY, CDR2 SVGAGI. The CDR3 loop spans 16 amino acids. V shed 0 bases and J shed 0 bases, with 9 bases lying between them. The CDR3 loop is CASSYSLESSGNTIYF. The CDR3 coding sequence is TGTGCCAGCAGTTACTCGCTGGAGAGCTCTGGAAACACCATATATTTT.

The chain employs TRBV9 and TRBJ2-3; 10 bases fit TRBD1. In germline, CDR1 is SGDLS, CDR2 YYNGEE. Unmatched junction bases numbered 10, after V lost 3 bases and J lost 0 bases. CDR3 length: 18 residues. This CDR3 reads CASSASRTGGISTDTQYF. CDR3 sequence (DNA): TGTGCCAGCAGCGCATCGAGGACAGGGGGTATTAGCACAGATACGCAGTATTTT.

This clone appeared a few times. The rearrangement joins TRBV7-6 to TRBJ1-2; the D gene is possibly TRBD1 (6 bases). The CDR3 is 16 residues long. CDR1 is SGHVS, CDR2 FNYEAQ, per germline. Trimming took off 4 bases at V and 4 bases at J, with 19 bases between the two ends. CDR3 coding DNA: TGTGCCAGCAGCTCCCAGCCCGCGGGGGGCGGCTATGGCTACACCTTC. It yields the protein CASSSQPAGGGYGYTF.

J is TRBJ2-1 and V is TRBV7-9, with 8 bases fitting TRBD2. CDR1 and CDR2 from the germline V gene are SEHNR and FQNEAQ (reference sequence). The trim removed 2 bases at V and 4 bases at J, leaving 4 bases unmatched. The CDR3 loop spans 15 amino acids. CDR3 sequence reads: CASSLREGLYNEQFF. CDR3 nucleotides: TGTGCCAGCAGCTTACGGGAGGGCCTGTACAATGAGCAGTTCTTC. Supplemented by reference TRBV7-9 and TRBJ2-1, the full variable domain reads DTGVSQNPRHKITKRGQNVTFRCDPISEHNRLYWYRQTLGQGPEFLTYFQNEAQLEKSRLLSDRFSAERPKGSFSTLEIQRTEQGDSAMYLCASSLREGLYNEQFFGPGTRLTVL.

This clone was found once. V usage is TRBV6-5 and J usage is TRBJ2-1; TRBD1 matches 9 bases. Germline-derived CDR1 and CDR2 are MNHEY and SVGAGI. The CDR3 consists of 14 residues. The trim removed 6 bases at V and 5 bases at J, leaving 5 bases unmatched. The CDR3 protein is CASRQGALDNEQFF. The DNA for the CDR3 is TGTGCCAGCAGACAGGGGGCGCTTGACAATGAGCAGTTCTTC.